What follows are 32 T cell receptor beta chains derived from one specimen sequenced in a study of T cells expressing NK-cell markers. Each CDR3 protein gets one entry in TCRdb, which reprocessed the 5' RACE reads and gives no DNA. Its table records 500,000 to 600,000 distinct CDR3 sequences. Input material: blood T cells: a sorted CD56 or NKG2C T cell subset, CD4+ or CD8+ T cells, or bulk PBMC T cells (not recorded which). The source of these receptors is a man aged 18 to 30 in good health.

V and J are TRBV29-1 and TRBJ2-2; TCRdb selects TRBD2, and the lack of DNA leaves this call unchecked. Germline V gives CDR1 SQVTM, CDR2 ANQGSEA. The CDR3 is 14 amino acids. The CDR3 loop is CSARRGVNTGELFF.

V is TRBV20-1 and J is TRBJ2-5; the TCRdb call, TRBD2, lacks DNA for checking. Germline V gives CDR1 DFQATT, CDR2 SNEGSKA (reference sequence). CDR3 length: 16 residues. This CDR3 reads CSASSRLAGVAETQYF.

This chain connects TRBV12-3 or TRBV12-4 to TRBJ2-1; TCRdb returns TRBD2, unconfirmable since there is no DNA. CDR3 size: 16 residues. The CDR3 loop is CASSLDRIAGVTEQFF.

The chain employs TRBV5-1 and TRBJ1-4. The CDR3 loop spans 14 amino acids. Germline V CDR1 and CDR2: SGHRS, YFSETQ. The CDR3 sequence: CASSLKAGWEKLFF. Together with reference TRBV5-1 and TRBJ1-4, the CDR3 gives the full variable domain: KAGVTQTPRYLIKTRGQQVTLSCSPISGHRSVSWYQQTPGQGLQFLFEYFSETQRNKGNFPGRFSGRQFSNSRSEMNVSTLELGDSALYLCASSLKAGWEKLFFGSGTQLSVL.

The genes are TRBV20-1 and TRBJ1-1. The length of the CDR3 is 12 residues. Germline V gives CDR1 DFQATT, CDR2 SNEGSKA (reference sequence). The CDR3 loop is CSAREGHTEAFF.

The V gene is TRBV5-5, the J gene TRBJ2-5; TCRdb lists TRBD1, though no DNA is available to test this call. CDR3 length equals 16 residues. Germline lookup yields CDR1 SGHKS and CDR2 YYEKEE (reference sequence). The CDR3 loop is CASSLVGGSDQETQYF.

This sequence joins TRBV5-1 and TRBJ2-1. Germline loops: CDR1 SGHRS, CDR2 YFSETQ. The CDR3 is 15 amino acids. The chain's CDR3 is CASSLPRDSHNEQFF. Combining the CDR3 with reference TRBV5-1 and TRBJ2-1 gives the whole variable domain KAGVTQTPRYLIKTRGQQVTLSCSPISGHRSVSWYQQTPGQGLQFLFEYFSETQRNKGNFPGRFSGRQFSNSRSEMNVSTLELGDSALYLCASSLPRDSHNEQFFGPGTRLTVL.

This rearrangement joins TRBV24-1 to TRBJ2-3; the TCRdb call, TRBD1, lacks DNA for checking. Germline V gene sequence: CDR1 KGHDR, CDR2 SFDVKD. The length of the CDR3 is 16 residues. The CDR3 here is CATSGQTPFGRDTQYF.

This chain connects TRBV20-1 to TRBJ1-4; TCRdb names TRBD1, which stays unverified in the absence of DNA. The germline V gene has CDR1 DFQATT and CDR2 SNEGSKA (reference sequence). This CDR3 contains 12 residues. The CDR3 spells CSAAGGREKLFF.

The chain is built from TRBV28 and TRBJ2-2. Germline V gene sequence: CDR1 MDHEN, CDR2 SYDVKM. This CDR3 contains 14 residues. CDR3 sequence: CASSWGSNTGELFF.

This sequence joins TRBV7-8 and TRBJ2-1; TCRdb calls TRBD1, which cannot be checked without DNA. The germline CDR1 and CDR2 sequences are SGHVS and FQNEAQ. This CDR3 has 15 residues. The CDR3: CASSGGIAYFSEQFF.

The rearrangement links TRBV5-1 to TRBJ1-1; TCRdb calls TRBD1, which cannot be checked without DNA. The CDR3 is 15 amino acids. Germline CDR1 SGHRS, CDR2 YFSETQ. This CDR3 is CASSFLTGTNTEAFF.

This sequence joins TRBV12-3 or TRBV12-4 and TRBJ2-5; TCRdb's D call of TRBD1 is untestable without DNA. This CDR3 has 16 amino acids. The CDR3: CASSPGGLLPVETQYF.

The chain carries TRBV24-1 and TRBJ2-1. The CDR3 is 11 amino acids. Germline V lookup: CDR1 KGHDR, CDR2 SFDVKD. CDR3 protein: CAIGDGSEQFF.

The chain has TRBV7-9 and TRBJ2-1; TCRdb designates TRBD2, a call that cannot be tested without DNA. The CDR3 extends over 14 amino acids. Germline CDR1 reads SEHNR; CDR2 reads FQNEAQ (reference sequence). CDR3 sequence: CASSSDSGSNEQFF. Supplemented by reference TRBV7-9 and TRBJ2-1, the full variable domain reads DTGVSQNPRHKITKRGQNVTFRCDPISEHNRLYWYRQTLGQGPEFLTYFQNEAQLEKSRLLSDRFSAERPKGSFSTLEIQRTEQGDSAMYLCASSSDSGSNEQFFGPGTRLTVL.

The J gene is TRBJ2-7, the V gene TRBV20-1. From germline, CDR1 is DFQATT and CDR2 SNEGSKA (reference sequence). This CDR3 is built from 12 residues. The CDR3 sequence: CSARWDGYEQYF.

V is TRBV4-1 and J is TRBJ2-1; TCRdb returns TRBD2, unconfirmable since there is no DNA. CDR3 length equals 14 residues. Germline loops: CDR1 MGHRA, CDR2 YSYEKL. CDR3 in amino acids: CASSPRTSGGEQFF.

V usage is TRBV28 and J usage is TRBJ2-5. The CDR3 extends over 12 amino acids. The germline CDR1 and CDR2 sequences are MDHEN and SYDVKM. CDR3 sequence reads: CASSFDPETQYF.

The CDR3 is CSRLAGNEQFF. This chain joins TRBV20-1 and TRBJ2-1; the TCRdb call, TRBD1, lacks DNA for checking. The CDR3 is 11 residues long. The germline CDR1 and CDR2 sequences are DFQATT and SNEGSKA (reference sequence).

The rearrangement joins TRBV12-3 or TRBV12-4 to TRBJ2-7; TCRdb reports TRBD2, a call that lacks DNA to check it against. CDR3 size: 15 residues. CDR3 sequence reads: CASSRTSGVSYEQYF.

This CDR3 is CASSTTSSYNEQFF. The J gene is TRBJ2-1, the V gene TRBV18. The CDR3 length is 14 residues. The germline V gene has CDR1 KGHSH and CDR2 LQKENI. The variable domain in full, with the rest retrieved from reference TRBV18 and TRBJ2-1, is NAGVMQNPRHLVRRRGQEARLRCSPMKGHSHVYWYRQLPEEGLKFMVYLQKENIIDESGMPKERFSAEFPKEGPSILRIQQVVRGDSAAYFCASSTTSSYNEQFFGPGTRLTVL.

This chain links TRBV10-3 with TRBJ2-1; checking the TCRdb D call of TRBD1 is not possible without DNA. Germline V gene lookup returns CDR1 ENHRY and CDR2 SYGVKD. There are 19 residues in the CDR3. CDR3 residues: CAIMSGGRGHGSSYNEQFF.

This chain links TRBV20-1 with TRBJ1-5; TCRdb gives TRBD1 as the D gene, but with no DNA this cannot be confirmed. This CDR3 contains 15 residues. The germline CDR1 and CDR2 sequences are DFQATT and SNEGSKA (reference sequence). CDR3 in amino acids: CSARPGLRGNQPQHF.

V gene TRBV18 combines with J gene TRBJ2-1; TCRdb's D call of TRBD1 is untestable without DNA. This CDR3 comprises 14 residues. Germline V CDR1 and CDR2: KGHSH, LQKENI. The CDR3 spells CASSPPEWGEKQFF.

The CDR3 protein is CASSPRQGRDQPQHF. This chain links TRBV12-3 or TRBV12-4 with TRBJ1-5; there is no DNA to check the TCRdb D call of TRBD1. The CDR3 consists of 15 residues.

The chain uses TRBV5-1 and TRBJ2-3; the D call of TRBD1 rests on TCRdb alone, since no DNA is present to check it. CDR1 is SGHRS and CDR2 is YFSETQ in the germline V gene. This CDR3 has 15 amino acids. The CDR3: CASSQSRQGGLTQYF.

The chain links TRBV5-6 to TRBJ2-1; TCRdb gives TRBD2 as the D gene, but with no DNA this cannot be confirmed. The germline CDR1 and CDR2 sequences are SGHDT and YYEEEE. This CDR3 is 16 amino acids long. This CDR3 reads CASSRGLADSYNEQFF.

This CDR3 reads CASLPGQGGHEQFF. The chain uses TRBV5-1 and TRBJ2-1; TCRdb gives TRBD1 as the D gene, but with no DNA this cannot be confirmed. This CDR3 contains 14 residues. The germline CDR1 and CDR2 sequences are SGHRS and YFSETQ.

This chain links TRBV24-1 with TRBJ2-1; TCRdb's D call of TRBD1 is untestable without DNA. This CDR3 region has 15 residues. Germline CDR1 and CDR2: KGHDR and SFDVKD. CDR3 sequence: CATSVPGTGSIEQFF.

V gene TRBV7-6 combines with J gene TRBJ2-1; TCRdb outputs TRBD1, but without DNA this stays unchecked. The CDR3 totals 16 residues. The germline CDR1 and CDR2 sequences are SGHVS and FNYEAQ. The CDR3 loop is CASSFRGRGQYNEQFF.

This rearrangement joins TRBV15 to TRBJ2-2; checking the TCRdb D call of TRBD1 is not possible without DNA. Germline CDR1 reads LNHNV; CDR2 reads YYDKDF (reference sequence). CDR3 length equals 16 residues. The CDR3 sequence: CATSRQGIANTGELFF.

This chain joins TRBV6-5 and TRBJ2-1; TCRdb calls TRBD2, which cannot be checked without DNA. CDR1 and CDR2 from the germline V gene are MNHEY and SVGAGI. The CDR3 totals 15 residues. This CDR3 reads CASSPSWGLYNEQFF.